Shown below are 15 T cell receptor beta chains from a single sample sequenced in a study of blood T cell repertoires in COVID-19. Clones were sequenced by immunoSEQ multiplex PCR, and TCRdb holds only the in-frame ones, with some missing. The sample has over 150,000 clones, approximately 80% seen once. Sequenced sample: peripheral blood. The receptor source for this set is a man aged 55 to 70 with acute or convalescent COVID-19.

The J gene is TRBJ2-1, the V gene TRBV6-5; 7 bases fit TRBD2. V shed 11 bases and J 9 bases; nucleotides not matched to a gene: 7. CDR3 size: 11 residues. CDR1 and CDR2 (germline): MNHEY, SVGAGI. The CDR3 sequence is CAYPTGGEQFF. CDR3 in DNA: TGTGCCTATCCTACGGGGGGTGAGCAGTTCTTC.

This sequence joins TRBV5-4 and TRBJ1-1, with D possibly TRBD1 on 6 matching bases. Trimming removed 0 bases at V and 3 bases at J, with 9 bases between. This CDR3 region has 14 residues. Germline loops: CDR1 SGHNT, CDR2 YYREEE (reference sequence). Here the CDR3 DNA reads TGTGCCAGCAGCTTGGGAGGGGGAGACACTGAAGCTTTCTTT. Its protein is CASSLGGGDTEAFF.

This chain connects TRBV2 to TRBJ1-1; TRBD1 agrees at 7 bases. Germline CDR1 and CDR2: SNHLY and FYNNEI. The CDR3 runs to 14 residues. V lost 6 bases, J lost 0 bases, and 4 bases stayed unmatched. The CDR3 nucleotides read TGTGCCAGCAGGCGGACAGGAATGAACACTGAAGCTTTCTTT. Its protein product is CASRRTGMNTEAFF.

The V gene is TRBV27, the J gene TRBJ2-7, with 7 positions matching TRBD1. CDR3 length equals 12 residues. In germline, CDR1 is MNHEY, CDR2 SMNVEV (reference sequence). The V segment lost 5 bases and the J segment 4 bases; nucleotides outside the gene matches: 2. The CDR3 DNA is TGTGCCAGCAGTAACAGGGGATACGAGCAGTACTTC. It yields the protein CASSNRGYEQYF.

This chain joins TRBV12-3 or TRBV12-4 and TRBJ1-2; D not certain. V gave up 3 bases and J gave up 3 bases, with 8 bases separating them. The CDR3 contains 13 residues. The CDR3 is CASSLAVDYGYTF. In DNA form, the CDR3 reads TGTGCCAGCAGTTTGGCGGTGGACTATGGCTACACCTTC.

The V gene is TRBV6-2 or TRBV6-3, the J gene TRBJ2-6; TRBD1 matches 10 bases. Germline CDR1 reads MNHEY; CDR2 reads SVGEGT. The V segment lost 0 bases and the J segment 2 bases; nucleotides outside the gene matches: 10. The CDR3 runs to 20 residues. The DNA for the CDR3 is TGTGCCAGCAGTTACTCACCATCCGGGACAGGGGTGCCTGGGGCCAACGTCCTGACTTTC. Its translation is CASSYSPSGTGVPGANVLTF.

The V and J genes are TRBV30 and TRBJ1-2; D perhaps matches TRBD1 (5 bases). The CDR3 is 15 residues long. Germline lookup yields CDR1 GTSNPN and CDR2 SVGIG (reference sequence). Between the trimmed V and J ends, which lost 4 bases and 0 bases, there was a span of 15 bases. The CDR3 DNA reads TGTGCCTGGACCCTGGACATTTCGGCTAACTATGGCTACACCTTC. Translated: CAWTLDISANYGYTF.

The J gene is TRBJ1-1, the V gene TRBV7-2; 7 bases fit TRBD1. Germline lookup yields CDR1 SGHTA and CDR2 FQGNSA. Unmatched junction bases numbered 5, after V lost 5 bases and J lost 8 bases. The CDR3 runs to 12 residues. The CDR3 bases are TGTGCCAGCAGCCTCGAGACAGGGGAAGCTTTCTTT. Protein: CASSLETGEAFF.

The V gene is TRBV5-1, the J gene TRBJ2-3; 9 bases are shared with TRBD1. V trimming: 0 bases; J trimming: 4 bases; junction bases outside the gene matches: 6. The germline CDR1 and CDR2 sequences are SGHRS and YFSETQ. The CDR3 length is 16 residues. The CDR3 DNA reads TGCGCCAGCAGCTTGGACGGACAGGGGATGTCAGATACGCAGTATTTT. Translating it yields CASSLDGQGMSDTQYF.

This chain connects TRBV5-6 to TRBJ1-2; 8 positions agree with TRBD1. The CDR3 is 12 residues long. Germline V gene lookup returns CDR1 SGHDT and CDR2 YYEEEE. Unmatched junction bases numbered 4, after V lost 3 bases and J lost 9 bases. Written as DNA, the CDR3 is TGTGCCAGCAGCTACCGGGACAGGAGCTACACCTTC. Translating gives CASSYRDRSYTF.

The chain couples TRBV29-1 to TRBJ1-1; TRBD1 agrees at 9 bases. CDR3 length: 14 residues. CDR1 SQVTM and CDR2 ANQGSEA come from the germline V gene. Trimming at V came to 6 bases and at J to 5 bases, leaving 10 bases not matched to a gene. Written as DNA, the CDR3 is TGCAGCGTGTACCGGGACAGGGTAGGGACTGAAGCTTTCTTT. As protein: CSVYRDRVGTEAFF.

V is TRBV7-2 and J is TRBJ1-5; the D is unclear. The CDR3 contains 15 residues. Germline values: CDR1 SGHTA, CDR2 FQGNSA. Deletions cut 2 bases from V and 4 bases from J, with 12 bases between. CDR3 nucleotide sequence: TGTGCCAGCAGCTTATCCTGGGCAGATAATCAGCCCCAGCATTTT. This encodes CASSLSWADNQPQHF.

The CDR3 loop reads CASSYTMTSGNHNEQFF. The CDR3 DNA is TGTGCCAGCAGTTACACTATGACTAGCGGCAATCACAATGAGCAGTTCTTC. This rearrangement joins TRBV14 to TRBJ2-1; 9 bases map to TRBD2. CDR3 length: 17 residues. From germline, CDR1 is SGHDN and CDR2 FVKESK. The junction had 14 bases not matched to a gene; V was cut back by 6 bases and J by 5 bases. Drawing the rest from reference TRBV14 and TRBJ2-1, the complete variable domain is EAGVTQFPSHSVIEKGQTVTLRCDPISGHDNLYWYRRVMGKEIKFLLHFVKESKQDESGMPNNRFLAERTGGTYSTLKVQPAELEDSGVYFCASSYTMTSGNHNEQFFGPGTRLTVL.

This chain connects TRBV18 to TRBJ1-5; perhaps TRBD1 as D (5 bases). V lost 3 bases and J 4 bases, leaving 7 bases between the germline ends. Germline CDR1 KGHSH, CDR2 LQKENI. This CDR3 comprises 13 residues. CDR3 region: CASSPGGNQPQHF. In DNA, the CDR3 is TGTGCCAGCTCACCGGGGGGGAATCAGCCCCAGCATTTT.

CDR3 region: CASGLLDYGYTF. Written as DNA, the CDR3 is TGTGCCAGCGGTCTTCTAGACTATGGCTACACCTTC. The chain employs TRBV12-3 or TRBV12-4 and TRBJ1-2; D ambiguous. With 8 bases removed from V and 3 bases from J, the gap between germline ends came to 10 bases. This CDR3 comprises 12 residues.